Described below is a single TCR beta chain sequence and its context. What it binds is unknown. TCRdb re-analyzed the PCR reads using MiXCR. The sample lists about 15,000 clones, about 32% occurring once. Trimming at V came to 4 bases and at J to 1 base, leaving 4 bases not matched to a gene. Looked up from germline, CDR1 is GTSNPN and CDR2 is SVGIG (reference sequence). The CDR3 sequence is 14 residues long. Prior to thyroid surgery, none of the patients had received any treatment. The data stem from a study of metastatic and nonmetastatic thyroid tumors. Study-wide background: Repertoires from malignant and benign thyroid patients were compared across blood and tumor or nodule tissue.

Study findings and constraints: Reported TCR beta diversity, measured in blood and tumor, was significantly higher for malignant thyroid tumors than for benign nodules.

V usage is TRBV30 and J usage is TRBJ1-5; 7 bases line up with TRBD1. Specimen: tumor tissue. The receptor comes from a female donor with papillary thyroid cancer or a benign thyroid nodule (not recorded which). Some clones in this sample may be carry-over from other donors' samples. The DNA for the CDR3 is TGTGCCTGGACCCCAGGGGGGAGCAATCAGCCCCAGCATTTT. This sequence encodes CAWTPGGSNQPQHF.